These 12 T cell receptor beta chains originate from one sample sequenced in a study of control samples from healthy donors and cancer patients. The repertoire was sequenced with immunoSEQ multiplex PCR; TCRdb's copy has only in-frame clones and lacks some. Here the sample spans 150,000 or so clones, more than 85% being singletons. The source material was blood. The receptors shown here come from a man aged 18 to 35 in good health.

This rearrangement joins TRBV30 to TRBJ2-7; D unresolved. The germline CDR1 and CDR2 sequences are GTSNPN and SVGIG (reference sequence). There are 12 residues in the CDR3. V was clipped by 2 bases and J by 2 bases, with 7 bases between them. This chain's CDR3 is CAWSIGTYEQYF. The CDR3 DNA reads TGTGCCTGGAGTATAGGGACCTACGAGCAGTACTTC.

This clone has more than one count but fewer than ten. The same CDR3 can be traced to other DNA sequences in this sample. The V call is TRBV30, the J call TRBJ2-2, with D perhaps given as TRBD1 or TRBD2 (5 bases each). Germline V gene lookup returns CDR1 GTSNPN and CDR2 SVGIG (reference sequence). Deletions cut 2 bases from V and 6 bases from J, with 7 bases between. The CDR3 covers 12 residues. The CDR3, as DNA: TGTGCCTGGAGTCAGGGAGCCGGGGAGCTGTTTTTT. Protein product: CAWSQGAGELFF. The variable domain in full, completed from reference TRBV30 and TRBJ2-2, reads SQTIHQWPATLVQPVGSPLSLECTVEGTSNPNLYWYRQAAGRGLQLLFYSVGIGQISSEVPQNLSASRPQDRQFILSSKKLLLSDSGFYLCAWSQGAGELFFGEGSRLTVL.

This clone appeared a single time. CDR3 sequence: CASSPNRVGNTIYF. The CDR3 bases are TGTGCCAGCTCACCCAACAGGGTTGGAAACACCATATATTTT. This sequence joins TRBV18 and TRBJ1-3; maybe TRBD1 (6 bases). With 3 bases removed from V and 3 bases from J, the gap between germline ends came to 9 bases. The CDR3 is 14 residues long. The germline gives CDR1 KGHSH, CDR2 LQKENI.

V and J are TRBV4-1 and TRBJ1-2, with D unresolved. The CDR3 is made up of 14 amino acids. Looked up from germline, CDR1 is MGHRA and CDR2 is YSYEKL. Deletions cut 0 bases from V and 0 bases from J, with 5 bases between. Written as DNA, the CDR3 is TGCGCCAGCAGCCAAGATGAATCTAACTATGGCTACACCTTC. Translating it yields CASSQDESNYGYTF.

The CDR3: CASSLLSWGAGEKLFF. The CDR3 DNA reads as TGTGCCAGCAGCTTATTATCCTGGGGCGCAGGGGAAAAACTGTTTTTT. The chain has TRBV7-9 and TRBJ1-4, with TRBD1 as a possible D gene (5 bases). Germline CDR1 reads SEHNR; CDR2 reads FQNEAQ (reference sequence). This CDR3 contains 16 residues. Trimming took off 2 bases at V and 8 bases at J, with 18 bases between the two ends. The full variable domain, in which reference TRBV7-9 and TRBJ1-4 provide the parts outside the CDR3, is DTGVSQNPRHKITKRGQNVTFRCDPISEHNRLYWYRQTLGQGPEFLTYFQNEAQLEKSRLLSDRFSAERPKGSFSTLEIQRTEQGDSAMYLCASSLLSWGAGEKLFFGSGTQLSVL.

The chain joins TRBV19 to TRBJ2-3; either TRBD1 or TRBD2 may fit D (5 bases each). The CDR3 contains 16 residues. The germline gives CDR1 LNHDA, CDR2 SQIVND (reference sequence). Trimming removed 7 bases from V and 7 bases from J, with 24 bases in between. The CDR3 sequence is CASKASRAGWRNTQYF. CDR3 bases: TGTGCCAGTAAAGCGTCCAGGGCAGGGTGGAGGAATACGCAGTATTTT.

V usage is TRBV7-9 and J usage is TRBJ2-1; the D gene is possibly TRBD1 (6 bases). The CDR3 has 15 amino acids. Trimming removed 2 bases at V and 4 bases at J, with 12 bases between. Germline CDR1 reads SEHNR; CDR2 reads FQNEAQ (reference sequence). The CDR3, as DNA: TGTGCCAGCAGCTTAACGTCAGGGGCGTACAATGAGCAGTTCTTC. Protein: CASSLTSGAYNEQFF.

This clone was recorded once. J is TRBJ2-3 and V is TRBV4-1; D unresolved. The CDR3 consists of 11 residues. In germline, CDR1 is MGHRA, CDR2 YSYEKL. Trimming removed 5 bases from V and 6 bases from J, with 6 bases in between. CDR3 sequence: CASSIRDTQYF. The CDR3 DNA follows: TGCGCCAGCAGCATCCGGGATACGCAGTATTTT.

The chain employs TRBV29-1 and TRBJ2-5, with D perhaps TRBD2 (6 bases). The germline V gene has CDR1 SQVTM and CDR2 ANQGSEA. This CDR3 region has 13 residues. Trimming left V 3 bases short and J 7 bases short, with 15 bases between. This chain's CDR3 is CSVEAGFGATQYF. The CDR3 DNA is TGCAGCGTTGAGGCGGGGTTTGGTGCGACCCAGTACTTC. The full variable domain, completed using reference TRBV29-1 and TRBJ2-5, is SAVISQKPSRDICQRGTSLTIQCQVDSQVTMMFWYRQQPGQSLTLIATANQGSEATYESGFVIDKFPISRPNLTFSTLTVSNMSPEDSSIYLCSVEAGFGATQYFGPGTRLLVL.

Written as DNA, the CDR3 is TGTGCCAGCAGCAAAACGGCTGGGATTGAAGCTTTCTTT. Its translation: CASSKTAGIEAFF. V usage is TRBV21-1 and J usage is TRBJ1-1. TRBV21-1 is deemed a pseudogene. The CDR3 runs 13 residues.

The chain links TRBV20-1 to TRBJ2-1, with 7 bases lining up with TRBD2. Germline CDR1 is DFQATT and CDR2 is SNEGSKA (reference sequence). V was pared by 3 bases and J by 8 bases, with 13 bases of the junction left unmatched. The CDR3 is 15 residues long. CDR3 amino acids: CSASSGTTSIDEQFF. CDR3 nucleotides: TGCAGTGCTAGTAGTGGGACTACCAGTATCGATGAGCAGTTCTTC.

In DNA, the CDR3 is TGTGCCAGCAGTGTTACTAGGGGGGATACGCAGTATTTT. Residues: CASSVTRGDTQYF. V is TRBV2 and J is TRBJ2-3; the D gene is possibly TRBD1 (6 bases). The CDR3 is 13 amino acids. Germline lookup yields CDR1 SNHLY and CDR2 FYNNEI. The V and J ends lost 4 bases and 6 bases respectively, with 11 bases between them.